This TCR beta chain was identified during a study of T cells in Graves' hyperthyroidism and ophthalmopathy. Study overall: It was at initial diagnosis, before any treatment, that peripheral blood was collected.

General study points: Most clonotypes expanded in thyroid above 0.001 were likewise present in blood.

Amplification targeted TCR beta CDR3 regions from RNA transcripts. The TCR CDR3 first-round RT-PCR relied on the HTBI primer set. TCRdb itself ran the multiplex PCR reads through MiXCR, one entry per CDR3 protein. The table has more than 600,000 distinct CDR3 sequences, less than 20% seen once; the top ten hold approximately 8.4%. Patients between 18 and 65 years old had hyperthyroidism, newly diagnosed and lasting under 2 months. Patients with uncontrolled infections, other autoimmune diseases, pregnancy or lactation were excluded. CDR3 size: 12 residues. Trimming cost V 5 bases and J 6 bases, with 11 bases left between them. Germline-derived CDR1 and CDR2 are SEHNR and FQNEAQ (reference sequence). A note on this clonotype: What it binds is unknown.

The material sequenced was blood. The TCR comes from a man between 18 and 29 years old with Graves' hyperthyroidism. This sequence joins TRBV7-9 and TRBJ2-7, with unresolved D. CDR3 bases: TGTGCCAGCAGCACGGCCGTCCCCGAGCAGTACTTC. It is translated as CASSTAVPEQYF. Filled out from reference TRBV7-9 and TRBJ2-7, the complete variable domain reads DTGVSQNPRHKITKRGQNVTFRCDPISEHNRLYWYRQTLGQGPEFLTYFQNEAQLEKSRLLSDRFSAERPKGSFSTLEIQRTEQGDSAMYLCASSTAVPEQYFGPGTRLTVT.